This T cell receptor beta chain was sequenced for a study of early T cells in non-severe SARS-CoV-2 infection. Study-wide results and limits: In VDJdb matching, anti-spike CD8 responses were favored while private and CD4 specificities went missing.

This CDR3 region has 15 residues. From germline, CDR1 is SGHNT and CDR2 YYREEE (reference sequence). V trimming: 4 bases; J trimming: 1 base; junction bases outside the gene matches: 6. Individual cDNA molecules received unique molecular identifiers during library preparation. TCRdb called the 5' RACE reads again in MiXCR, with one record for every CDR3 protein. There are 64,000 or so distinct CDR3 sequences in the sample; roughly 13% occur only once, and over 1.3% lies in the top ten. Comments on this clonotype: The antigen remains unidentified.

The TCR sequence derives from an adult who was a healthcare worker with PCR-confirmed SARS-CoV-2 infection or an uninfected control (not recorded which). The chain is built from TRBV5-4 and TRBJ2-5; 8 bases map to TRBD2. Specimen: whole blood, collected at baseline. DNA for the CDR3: TGTGCCAGCAGCCCTGGGACTAGGTCCCAAGAGACCCAGTACTTC. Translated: CASSPGTRSQETQYF. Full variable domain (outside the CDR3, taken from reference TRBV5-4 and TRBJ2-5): ETGVTQSPTHLIKTRGQQVTLRCSSQSGHNTVSWYQQALGQGPQFIFQYYREEENGRGNFPPRFSGLQFPNYSSELNVNALELDDSALYLCASSPGTRSQETQYFGPGTRLLVL.